This TCR beta chain was obtained from a study of siplizumab effects on memory and regulatory T cells. This CDR3 region has 15 residues. Trimming cost V 1 base and J 5 bases; bases outside gene matches: 3. The germline CDR1 and CDR2 sequences are SGHTA and FQGTGA. Measured with immunoSEQ multiplex PCR; TCRdb has only the in-frame clones, and not every one. In the table there are some 63,000 clones, 90% to 98% of which are singletons. The sequenced material came from naive CD8+ T cells sorted from blood. The source of this sequence is a human donor in good health. The chain couples TRBV7-3 to TRBJ2-1; TRBD2 matches 9 bases. The CDR3 region is CASSLILAGNNEQFF. The CDR3 DNA follows: TGTGCCAGCAGCTTAATACTAGCGGGTAACAATGAGCAGTTCTTC.